Listed here are 14 T cell receptor beta chains from one sample, sequenced in a study of blood T cell repertoires in COVID-19. The assay was immunoSEQ multiplex PCR, and TCRdb's table has in-frame clones only and misses some. The data hold around 71,000 clones, with around 83% observed a single time. The specimen sequenced was peripheral blood. These receptor sequences come from a man aged 65 to 79 with acute or convalescent COVID-19.

V usage is TRBV7-3 and J usage is TRBJ2-1; 7 bases line up with TRBD2. Germline V gene data show CDR1 as SGHTA and CDR2 as FQGTGA. With V trimmed by 2 bases and J by 3 bases, 4 bases remained unmatched. There are 15 residues in the CDR3. CDR3 coding DNA: TGTGCCAGCAGCTTATGGACTAGAGACTACAATGAGCAGTTCTTC. It is translated as CASSLWTRDYNEQFF.

This chain connects TRBV5-1 to TRBJ2-1, with 9 nucleotides matching TRBD2. Germline-derived CDR1 and CDR2 are SGHRS and YFSETQ. The V and J ends lost 0 bases and 6 bases, in that order; junction bases with no gene match: 4. The CDR3 is 15 residues long. This CDR3 reads CASSLVAGELNEQFF. CDR3 in DNA: TGCGCCAGCAGCTTGGTAGCGGGAGAACTCAATGAGCAGTTCTTC. The full variable domain, in which reference TRBV5-1 and TRBJ2-1 provide the parts outside the CDR3, is KAGVTQTPRYLIKTRGQQVTLSCSPISGHRSVSWYQQTPGQGLQFLFEYFSETQRNKGNFPGRFSGRQFSNSRSEMNVSTLELGDSALYLCASSLVAGELNEQFFGPGTRLTVL.

The chain combines TRBV7-9 with TRBJ2-7, with 7 nucleotides matching TRBD2. Germline CDR1 reads SEHNR; CDR2 reads FQNEAQ (reference sequence). The CDR3 contains 17 residues. Trimming cost V 1 base and J 3 bases; bases outside gene matches: 12. The CDR3 nucleotides read TGTGCCAGCAGCTTAGACCCCCCTCGAGGCGGGAGCTACGAGCAGTACTTC. Translating it yields CASSLDPPRGGSYEQYF.

The chain carries TRBV7-6 and TRBJ2-7; D may be TRBD2 (5 bases). This CDR3 is built from 15 residues. The germline V and J ends were trimmed by 5 bases and 2 bases, with 16 bases remaining between them. Germline V CDR1 and CDR2: SGHVS, FNYEAQ. The CDR3 coding sequence is TGTGCCAGCAGCCCAGGAGGCCCACGGACCTACGAGCAGTACTTC. The encoded protein is CASSPGGPRTYEQYF.

Only a few counts were recorded for this clone. This chain uses TRBV7-9 with TRBJ1-2; 7 nucleotides line up with TRBD1. This CDR3 contains 19 residues. Germline CDR1 and CDR2: SEHNR and FQNEAQ (reference sequence). The V gene end was trimmed by 5 bases and the J gene end by 3 bases; junction bases not matched to a gene: 21. Here the CDR3 DNA reads TGTGCCAGCAGCCGTTCCTCGACAGGGCCCATCGTCTCGCACTATGGCTACACCTTC. Translating it yields CASSRSSTGPIVSHYGYTF.

This rearrangement joins TRBV9 to TRBJ2-5, with unresolved D. The V end was cut by 0 bases, the J end by 1 base, with 4 bases between. The CDR3 is 13 amino acids. Germline assignment: CDR1 SGDLS and CDR2 YYNGEE. This chain's CDR3 is CASSVGLQETQYF. The CDR3 coding sequence is TGTGCCAGCAGCGTAGGTCTCCAAGAGACCCAGTACTTC.

V gene TRBV18 combines with J gene TRBJ1-5; possibly TRBD1 for D (6 bases). V shed 3 bases and J shed 5 bases, with 11 bases lying between them. This CDR3 has 14 amino acids. The germline V gene encodes CDR1 KGHSH and CDR2 LQKENI. The CDR3 spells CASSPSRGDQPQHF. CDR3 DNA: TGTGCCAGCTCACCTTCCAGGGGAGATCAGCCCCAGCATTTT.

This chain connects TRBV19 to TRBJ2-3, with 11 bases matching TRBD2. The germline V gene has CDR1 LNHDA and CDR2 SQIVND (reference sequence). The V segment lost 5 bases and the J segment 5 bases; nucleotides outside the gene matches: 6. The CDR3 loop spans 15 amino acids. The DNA of the CDR3 is TGTGCCAGTAGTGCGCTAGCGGGAGGAGTAGATACGCAGTATTTT. Protein: CASSALAGGVDTQYF.

V usage is TRBV7-9 and J usage is TRBJ2-7; perhaps TRBD1 as D (6 bases). The germline CDR1 and CDR2 sequences are SEHNR and FQNEAQ (reference sequence). The V end was cut by 2 bases, the J end by 5 bases, with 10 bases between. The CDR3 covers 13 residues. The CDR3 DNA reads TGTGCCAGCAGCTTAAACAGGGAAGACGAGCAGTACTTC. It specifies CASSLNREDEQYF.

This clone was seen just once. The chain joins TRBV10-1 to TRBJ2-1; 7 positions match TRBD2. There are 14 residues in the CDR3. The germline CDR1 and CDR2 sequences are WNHNN and SYGVQD (reference sequence). The trim removed 8 bases at V and 9 bases at J, leaving 13 bases unmatched. The CDR3 DNA follows: TGCGCCAGCGGTAAAACTACGGGAGGAGGTGAGCAGTTCTTC. As protein: CASGKTTGGGEQFF.

The chain employs TRBV20-1 and TRBJ2-1; TRBD2 agrees at 7 bases. CDR1 and CDR2 from the germline V gene are DFQATT and SNEGSKA (reference sequence). The V gene end was trimmed by 3 bases and the J gene end by 7 bases; junction bases not matched to a gene: 18. The CDR3 runs to 17 residues. CDR3 protein: CSASGSGGGVFENEQFF. The CDR3 DNA reads as TGCAGTGCTAGTGGGAGTGGGGGGGGAGTGTTTGAGAATGAGCAGTTCTTC.

This chain uses TRBV12-3 or TRBV12-4 with TRBJ2-7; possibly TRBD1 for D (6 bases). CDR3 size: 13 residues. The V end was cut by 5 bases, the J end by 3 bases, with 11 bases between. Written as DNA, the CDR3 is TGTGCCAGCAGTGAAGGACAGCTCTACGAGCAGTACTTC. It codes for CASSEGQLYEQYF.

This chain connects TRBV27 to TRBJ2-7; TRBD1 is a possible D gene (6 bases). This CDR3 is built from 15 residues. CDR1 MNHEY and CDR2 SMNVEV come from the germline V gene (reference sequence). The ends were cut back, 0 bases at V and 0 bases at J, with 9 bases in the middle. The CDR3 region is CASSLSQGLSYEQYF. The DNA for the CDR3 is TGTGCCAGCAGTTTATCTCAGGGGCTCTCCTACGAGCAGTACTTC.

This chain links TRBV14 with TRBJ2-7; TRBD1 agrees at 9 bases. Germline CDR1 SGHDN, CDR2 FVKESK. V trimming: 3 bases; J trimming: 3 bases; junction bases outside the gene matches: 9. The CDR3 covers 16 residues. The CDR3 region has the DNA TGTGCCAGCAGCCACGTGGGACAGGGCACCTTCTACGAGCAGTACTTC. This codes for CASSHVGQGTFYEQYF.